The 10 T cell receptor beta chains reported below all come from one sample, sequenced in a study of blood T cells in healthy people across ages. Together with a sample-barcoded 5' primer, a J-beta primer mix was included in a second PCR lasting about 7 to 12 cycles. TCRdb reanalysed the 5' RACE reads using MiXCR and keeps one entry per CDR3 protein. This sample has over 1,200,000 distinct CDR3 sequences; approximately 59% occur once, and the top ten carry 6.5% to 8%. Material: blood. Source of these receptors: a man younger than 35 in good health.

This clonotype occurred many times. The gene calls are TRBV27 and TRBJ2-7; D perhaps matches TRBD2 (5 bases). The germline V gene encodes CDR1 MNHEY and CDR2 SMNVEV (reference sequence). The V end lost 6 bases, the J end lost 3 bases, and 15 bases lay between the germline ends. CDR3 length: 14 amino acids. DNA for the CDR3: TGTGCCAGCAGCCCAGGATTAGGAGGCTACGAGCAGTACTTC. Translated: CASSPGLGGYEQYF.

Only a few counts were recorded for this clonotype. The J gene is TRBJ2-1, the V gene TRBV14; TRBD2 is a possible D gene (6 bases). Trimming took 0 bases from V and 2 from J, leaving 11 bases between them. In germline, CDR1 is SGHDN, CDR2 FVKESK. The CDR3 loop spans 16 amino acids. CDR3 nucleotides: TGTGCCAGCAGCCAAGAATGGGCGGGACCCTACAATGAGCAGTTCTTC. This gives the protein CASSQEWAGPYNEQFF.

This clonotype was found a few times. This chain links TRBV29-1 with TRBJ2-2, with TRBD1 as a possible D gene (5 bases). The CDR3 runs to 13 residues. Germline V gene sequence: CDR1 SQVTM, CDR2 ANQGSEA. Trimming took off 4 bases at V and 0 bases at J, with 6 bases between the two ends. CDR3 sequence (DNA): TGCAGCGTTGGACAGCCGAACACCGGGGAGCTGTTTTTT. As protein: CSVGQPNTGELFF.

The rearrangement joins TRBV4-1 to TRBJ2-1; D possibly matches TRBD1 or TRBD2 (7 bases each). The CDR3 is 17 amino acids. Trimming took 1 base from V and 5 from J, leaving 18 bases between them. The germline V gene has CDR1 MGHRA and CDR2 YSYEKL. The CDR3 loop reads CASSQAGGTEKNNEQFF. DNA for the CDR3: TGCGCCAGCAGCCAAGCCGGGGGGACAGAAAAAAACAATGAGCAGTTCTTC.

This clonotype was recorded a few times. The chain combines TRBV6-2 or TRBV6-3 with TRBJ2-1, with TRBD1 identical over 7 bases. Germline V gene data show CDR1 as MNHEY and CDR2 as SVGEGT. The CDR3 length is 16 residues. J was trimmed by 5 bases and V by 6 bases; bases with no gene match: 13. DNA for the CDR3: TGTGCCAGCAGCGAACTACCCGGGACAGCCCACAATGAGCAGTTCTTC. Its protein product is CASSELPGTAHNEQFF.

J is TRBJ1-1 and V is TRBV6-2 or TRBV6-3; D perhaps matches TRBD1 (6 bases). Germline CDR1 reads MNHEY; CDR2 reads SVGEGT. V lost 0 bases, J lost 11 bases, and 10 bases lay in between. The CDR3 has 12 residues. This CDR3 reads CASSYSGGRAFF. In DNA form, the CDR3 reads TGTGCCAGCAGTTACTCAGGGGGAAGGGCTTTCTTT.

This clonotype was counted between two and nine times. The chain has TRBV20-1 and TRBJ2-5; TRBD1 matches at 9 bases. CDR1 DFQATT and CDR2 SNEGSKA come from the germline V gene (reference sequence). The V gene end was trimmed by 3 bases and the J gene end by 11 bases; junction bases not matched to a gene: 7. There are 12 residues in the CDR3. The CDR3 reads CSASGTGFEQYF. CDR3 coding DNA: TGCAGTGCTAGTGGGACAGGGTTTGAGCAGTACTTC.

The rearrangement uses TRBV11-2 and TRBJ2-5; 8 bases line up with TRBD1. The J call may be mistaken, given a closer DNA end match to TRBJ2-7. Germline-derived CDR1 and CDR2 are SGHAT and FQNNGV. The CDR3 covers 15 residues. The CDR3 DNA follows: TGTGCCAGCACCCCCTTCGGGACAGGAGGCGACGAGCAGTACTTC. As protein: CASTPFGTGGDEQYF.

In nucleotides, the CDR3 is TGTGCCAGCAGGTTTCCCCCCGGAACCTGGGGGCAGTACTTC. This gives the protein CASRFPPGTWGQYF. This chain connects TRBV12-3 or TRBV12-4 to TRBJ2-7; no clear D gene. Trimming stripped 6 bases from V and 9 bases from J, with 21 bases between. The CDR3 sequence is 14 residues long.

The chain's CDR3 is CASSRRGQPYEQYF. The CDR3 nucleotides read TGTGCCAGCAGTAGGAGGGGACAGCCCTACGAGCAGTACTTC. This chain uses TRBV28 with TRBJ2-7; the D gene is possibly TRBD1 (7 bases). Germline CDR1 is MDHEN and CDR2 is SYDVKM. The CDR3 loop spans 14 amino acids. Trimming removed 5 bases from V and 2 bases from J, with 13 bases in between. The full variable domain, rest sourced from reference TRBV28 and TRBJ2-7, is DVKVTQSSRYLVKRTGEKVFLECVQDMDHENMFWYRQDPGLGLRLIYFSYDVKMKEKGDIPEGYSVSREKKERFSLILESASTNQTSMYLCASSRRGQPYEQYFGPGTRLTVT.